The rows below give T cell receptor beta chains drawn from one sample of a study of T cell responses to AZD1222 COVID-19 vaccine. The data were produced by immunoSEQ multiplex PCR, yet TCRdb's version contains in-frame clones alone and is incomplete. The data contain over 110,000 clones, 93% of them seen just once; the ten biggest clones take up 4.5% to 5.5%. This sample comprised peripheral blood, obtained on day 0 of AZD1222 vaccination. These receptors all stem from an adult in good health. The conserved cysteine and the conserved F or W are not part of the CDR3 here.

TRBV11-2	TRBJ1-2	ASSLYRGTYGYT
TRBV21-1	TRBJ1-1	ASSKEWRQAF
TRBV18	TRBJ2-2	ASSGGTGELF
TRBV6-4	TRBJ1-6	ASSARPDNSPLH
TRBV2	TRBJ2-7	ASSPDPYEQY
TRBV4-3	TRBJ2-7	ASSQGQGTGEQY
TRBV7-9	TRBJ2-7	ASSPTGRDEQY
TRBV19	TRBJ1-1	ASTYRGPGSNTEAF
TRBV7-9	TRBJ2-7	ASSYRDRPYEQY
TRBV7-2	TRBJ2-3	ASSFLTGVTDTQY
TRBV11-2	TRBJ2-7	ASSLGTWAYEQY
TRBV6-5	TRBJ2-1	ASSSLAGGKNEQF
TRBV7-9	TRBJ1-5	ASSLGEFGNQPQH
TRBV5-1	TRBJ1-2	ASSLDSANYGYT
TRBV29-1	TRBJ2-2	SVTTGGLGTGELF
TRBV6-5	TRBJ1-1	ASSYSTGYTEAF
TRBV7-9	TRBJ1-1	ASSLMGESAEAF
TRBV7-7	TRBJ2-7	ATRGQGWYEQY
TRBV5-4	TRBJ2-7	ASSLDRGPGQY
TRBV7-9	TRBJ2-1	ASSRGLADEQF
TRBV9	TRBJ1-2	ASSAGVSGANYGYT
TRBV7-8	TRBJ2-7	ASSLVSGQVGNEQY
TRBV4-1	TRBJ1-4	ASSQSRGQREKLF
TRBV6-5	TRBJ1-4	ATGDWEKLF
TRBV19	TRBJ1-1	ASSGETTGLNTEAF
TRBV4-3	TRBJ2-6	ASSSKQGAGANVLT